The source of this T cell receptor (beta chain) is a study of shared clonotypes between healthy human individuals. Whole-study results and caveats: There were few donors, and this limited the genetic and exposure-history diversity represented.

The assay was immunoSEQ multiplex PCR, and TCRdb's table has in-frame clones only and misses some. In the table there are under 2,500,000 clones, nearly 97% of which are singletons. Comment on this clone: What it binds is not known. The same CDR3 can be traced to other DNA sequences in this sample.

Sequenced input: naive CD4+ T cells sorted from blood. Indicated subset: CD45RA+ positively selected. The TCR comes from a man between 18 and 35 years old in good health.

The chain's CDR3 is CASSRDGYEQYF. DNA of the CDR3: TGTGCCAGCAGTCGTGACGGCTACGAGCAGTACTTC. The V and J genes are TRBV6-1 and TRBJ2-7; no firm D call. Germline CDR1 reads MNHNS; CDR2 reads SASEGT. The CDR3 is 12 amino acids. The V end lost 5 bases, the J end lost 3 bases, and 8 bases lay between the germline ends.